This is a list of T cell receptor beta chains from one sample in a study of cytomegalovirus exposure and HLA in healthy donors. Only in-frame clones appear in the TCRdb table, and some are missing; sequencing was by immunoSEQ multiplex PCR. Here the sample spans some 180,000 clones, approximately 80% being singletons. The sample was PBMCs. The receptors come from a girl between 5 and 17 years old in good health and CMV-seropositive. Each CDR3 is given with its conserved first and last residue. Fields, in order: J gene, V gene, D gene, clone size, CDR3 protein, CDR3 DNA. The D gene is left open where the match is weak. Clone size is given for some rows only: seen once, a few or many times, or a class if the clone is expanded.

j_call: TRBJ2-3
v_call: TRBV6-5
d_call: TRBD1
clone_size: few
cdr3_aa: CASSYQGGASTDTQYF
cdr3_nt: TGTGCCAGCAGTTATCAAGGGGGCGCGAGCACAGATACGCAGTATTTT

j_call: TRBJ2-7
v_call: TRBV15
d_call: .
clone_size: .
cdr3_aa: CATSRVGRSYEQYF
cdr3_nt: TGTGCCACCAGCAGAGTGGGCAGATCCTACGAGCAGTACTTC

j_call: TRBJ1-1
v_call: TRBV19
d_call: .
clone_size: .
cdr3_aa: CASRSFEGDTEAFF
cdr3_nt: TGTGCCAGTAGGAGTTTTGAGGGGGACACTGAAGCTTTCTTT

j_call: TRBJ2-1
v_call: TRBV2
d_call: TRBD2
clone_size: .
cdr3_aa: CASSWTSVNEQFF
cdr3_nt: TGTGCCAGCAGTTGGACTAGCGTCAATGAGCAGTTCTTC

j_call: TRBJ1-1
v_call: TRBV29-1
d_call: .
clone_size: few
cdr3_aa: CSVTGLGAFF
cdr3_nt: TGCAGCGTTACAGGATTAGGAGCTTTCTTT

j_call: TRBJ2-7
v_call: TRBV5-6
d_call: .
clone_size: few
cdr3_aa: CASSLEGVPFKQYF
cdr3_nt: TGTGCCAGCAGCTTGGAGGGAGTACCGTTTAAGCAGTACTTC

j_call: TRBJ2-5
v_call: TRBV29-1
d_call: .
clone_size: .
cdr3_aa: CSVDGGYQETQYF
cdr3_nt: TGCAGCGTTGATGGCGGCTACCAAGAGACCCAGTACTTC

j_call: TRBJ1-4
v_call: TRBV4-1
d_call: .
clone_size: .
cdr3_aa: CASSQGGITGTDEKLFF
cdr3_nt: TGCGCCAGCAGCCAAGGAGGAATCACAGGGACCGATGAAAAACTGTTTTTT

j_call: TRBJ1-2
v_call: TRBV7-2
d_call: TRBD1
clone_size: .
cdr3_aa: CASSLDRAGYTF
cdr3_nt: TGTGCCAGCAGCTTGGACAGGGCGGGCTACACCTTC

j_call: TRBJ2-7
v_call: TRBV7-8
d_call: .
clone_size: .
cdr3_aa: CASSLQGQQYEQYF
cdr3_nt: TGTGCCAGCAGCTTACAGGGGCAACAATACGAGCAGTACTTC

j_call: TRBJ2-5
v_call: TRBV6-6
d_call: TRBD1
clone_size: .
cdr3_aa: CASSPRQGLGETQYF
cdr3_nt: TGTGCCAGCAGCCCACGACAGGGCTTGGGGGAGACCCAGTACTTC

j_call: TRBJ2-7
v_call: TRBV19
d_call: TRBD2
clone_size: .
cdr3_aa: CASSSTGRSYDEQYF
cdr3_nt: TGTGCCAGTAGTTCAACCGGGAGGTCCTACGACGAGCAGTACTTC

j_call: TRBJ1-1
v_call: TRBV5-4
d_call: .
clone_size: few
cdr3_aa: CASSLDIPGITEAFF
cdr3_nt: TGTGCCAGCAGCTTGGACATTCCAGGCATCACTGAAGCTTTCTTT

j_call: TRBJ1-1
v_call: TRBV5-6
d_call: .
clone_size: few
cdr3_aa: CASSLGGREDTEAFF
cdr3_nt: TGTGCCAGCAGCTTGGGAGGGCGAGAGGACACTGAAGCTTTCTTT

j_call: TRBJ1-2
v_call: TRBV19
d_call: .
clone_size: .
cdr3_aa: CASSPRDYGYTF
cdr3_nt: TGTGCCAGTAGTCCCAGGGATTATGGCTACACCTTC

j_call: TRBJ1-1
v_call: TRBV5-4
d_call: TRBD1
clone_size: .
cdr3_aa: CASSLGQGENTEAFF
cdr3_nt: TGTGCCAGCAGCCTAGGACAGGGTGAAAACACTGAAGCTTTCTTT

j_call: TRBJ1-2
v_call: TRBV29-1
d_call: .
clone_size: .
cdr3_aa: CSVEEGREAYGYTF
cdr3_nt: TGCAGCGTTGAAGAGGGCAGGGAAGCCTATGGCTACACCTTC

j_call: TRBJ2-1
v_call: TRBV7-2
d_call: TRBD2
clone_size: .
cdr3_aa: CASSFWRLAVDNEQFF
cdr3_nt: TGTGCCAGCAGCTTCTGGCGACTAGCGGTTGACAATGAGCAGTTCTTC

j_call: TRBJ1-5
v_call: TRBV7-9
d_call: TRBD1
clone_size: .
cdr3_aa: CASSSTGGLQPQHF
cdr3_nt: TGTGCCAGCAGTTCTACAGGGGGCCTTCAGCCCCAGCATTTT

j_call: TRBJ2-7
v_call: TRBV6-1
d_call: .
clone_size: .
cdr3_aa: CASRGFLQGYEQYF
cdr3_nt: TGTGCCAGCAGAGGCTTCCTCCAGGGCTACGAGCAGTACTTC

j_call: TRBJ1-5
v_call: TRBV6-5
d_call: .
clone_size: .
cdr3_aa: CASRGGGARQPQHF
cdr3_nt: TGTGCCAGCAGAGGGGGAGGGGCGCGTCAGCCCCAGCATTTT

j_call: TRBJ2-5
v_call: TRBV25-1
d_call: .
clone_size: .
cdr3_aa: CASSPTLETQYF
cdr3_nt: TGTGCCAGCAGCCCGACTCTAGAGACCCAGTACTTC

j_call: TRBJ1-1
v_call: TRBV4-1
d_call: .
clone_size: .
cdr3_aa: CASSPRSSMNTEAFF
cdr3_nt: TGCGCCAGCAGCCCGCGGTCCTCCATGAACACTGAAGCTTTCTTT

j_call: TRBJ1-2
v_call: TRBV5-4
d_call: .
clone_size: .
cdr3_aa: CASSLEPRADGYTF
cdr3_nt: TGTGCCAGCAGCTTGGAGCCCAGGGCGGATGGCTACACCTTC

j_call: TRBJ1-1
v_call: TRBV6-5
d_call: .
clone_size: .
cdr3_aa: CASSYRRGMNTEAFF
cdr3_nt: TGTGCCAGCAGTTACAGACGAGGGATGAACACTGAAGCTTTCTTT

j_call: TRBJ1-1
v_call: TRBV10-3
d_call: TRBD1
clone_size: few
cdr3_aa: CAIRQGVNTEAFF
cdr3_nt: TGTGCCATCAGACAGGGGGTTAACACTGAAGCTTTCTTT

j_call: TRBJ1-5
v_call: TRBV30
d_call: TRBD1
clone_size: .
cdr3_aa: CAWRSTGQGAPQHF
cdr3_nt: TGTGCCTGGAGAAGTACGGGACAGGGGGCGCCCCAGCATTTT

j_call: TRBJ2-2
v_call: TRBV6-5
d_call: .
clone_size: .
cdr3_aa: CASSYSPGTHTGELFF
cdr3_nt: TGTGCCAGCAGTTACTCCCCCGGGACTCACACCGGGGAGCTGTTTTTT

j_call: TRBJ2-1
v_call: TRBV9
d_call: TRBD1
clone_size: .
cdr3_aa: CASSPLGDSYNEQFF
cdr3_nt: TGTGCCAGCAGCCCCCTAGGGGACAGCTACAATGAGCAGTTCTTC

j_call: TRBJ2-6
v_call: TRBV7-9
d_call: .
clone_size: few
cdr3_aa: CASSSPSSGANVLTF
cdr3_nt: TGTGCCAGCAGCTCCCCCAGCTCTGGGGCCAACGTCCTGACTTTC

j_call: TRBJ2-5
v_call: TRBV21-1
d_call: .
clone_size: .
cdr3_aa: CASSPPGQLETQYF
cdr3_nt: TGTGCCAGCTCCCCCCCGGGACAGCTAGAGACCCAGTACTTC

j_call: TRBJ1-2
v_call: TRBV5-1
d_call: TRBD1
clone_size: .
cdr3_aa: CASSFEQGQTYGYTF
cdr3_nt: TGCGCCAGCAGCTTCGAACAGGGACAGACCTATGGCTACACCTTC

j_call: TRBJ1-1
v_call: TRBV27
d_call: .
clone_size: .
cdr3_aa: CASSLVVYTEAFF
cdr3_nt: TGTGCCAGCAGTTTAGTAGTGTACACTGAAGCTTTCTTT

j_call: TRBJ2-5
v_call: TRBV7-8
d_call: .
clone_size: .
cdr3_aa: CASSPKTPGEETQYF
cdr3_nt: TGTGCCAGCAGCCCTAAAACACCAGGGGAAGAGACCCAGTACTTC

j_call: TRBJ2-7
v_call: TRBV6-6
d_call: .
clone_size: .
cdr3_aa: CASTGANYEQYF
cdr3_nt: TGTGCCAGCACAGGGGCCAACTACGAGCAGTACTTC

j_call: TRBJ1-1
v_call: TRBV4-2
d_call: .
clone_size: few
cdr3_aa: CASSQDLDSEAFF
cdr3_nt: TGTGCCAGCAGCCAAGATCTAGACAGTGAAGCTTTCTTT

j_call: TRBJ1-5
v_call: TRBV6-6
d_call: .
clone_size: .
cdr3_aa: CASSYSRGGKNQPQHF
cdr3_nt: TGTGCCAGCAGTTACTCTCGGGGAGGAAAGAATCAGCCCCAGCATTTT

j_call: TRBJ1-4
v_call: TRBV9
d_call: TRBD1
clone_size: .
cdr3_aa: CASSVGQGNEKLFF
cdr3_nt: TGTGCCAGCAGCGTCGGACAGGGGAATGAAAAACTGTTTTTT